This TCR beta chain emerged from a study of shared clonotypes between healthy human individuals. Study information: The donors, a couple of women and a few men, were aged 18 to 49. Study-wide results and limits: Naive subsets generally exceeded memory subsets in estimated richness. Shared across a few donors were about 4.8% of the naive CD4 clonotypes.

Remarks on this clone: Its specificity is unknown.

Trimming removed 3 bases at V and 0 bases at J, with 11 bases between. This CDR3 is built from 16 residues. CDR1 is LNHNV, CDR2 YYDKDF, per germline (reference sequence). TCRdb's copy holds only in-frame clones and misses some; the assay was immunoSEQ multiplex PCR. The sample consists of around 1.6 million clones, roughly 98% of them appearing once. Donors included only healthy HIV-negative adults lacking recent acute infections or vaccinations. This TCR was sampled from a man aged 25-45 years in good health. The sample consisted of naive CD4+ T cells sorted from blood. Subset denoted: CD45RA+ positively selected. The chain employs TRBV15 and TRBJ1-4; D remains unclear. The DNA of the CDR3 is TGTGCCACCAGCAGGAGCTGGAGTGCAACTAATGAAAAACTGTTTTTT. Translation: CATSRSWSATNEKLFF.